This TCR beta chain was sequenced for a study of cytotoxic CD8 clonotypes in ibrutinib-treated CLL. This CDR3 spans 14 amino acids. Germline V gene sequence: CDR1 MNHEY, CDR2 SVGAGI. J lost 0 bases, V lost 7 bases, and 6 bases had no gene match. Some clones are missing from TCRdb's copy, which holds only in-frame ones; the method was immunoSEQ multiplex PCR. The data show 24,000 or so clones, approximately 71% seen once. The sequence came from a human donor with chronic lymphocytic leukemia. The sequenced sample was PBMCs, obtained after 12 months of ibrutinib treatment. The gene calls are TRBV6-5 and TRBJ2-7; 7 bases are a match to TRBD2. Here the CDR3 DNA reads TGTGCCAGCACCCTAGAGCGGGGCTCCTACGAGCAGTACTTC. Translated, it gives CASTLERGSYEQYF.